This TCR beta chain was sequenced during a study of blood T cell repertoires in COVID-19. At the level of the study: COVID-19 samples collected from the United States, Italy and Spain covered acute and convalescent phases. T cells, B-cell-depleted T cells, or PBMCs provided the cDNA or gDNA that served as material.

How the authors handled the data: For nucleated cells, counts were estimated from reference gene primer amplification. Profiling relied on immunoSEQ multiplex PCR, and the TCRdb table lists in-frame clones only, not all of them. That table is the source of V, J and clone size, and D and trimming were worked out from the DNA. Among around 300,000 clones listed, more than 75% were seen once. This CDR3 is 16 amino acids long. Germline V lookup: CDR1 MDHEN, CDR2 SYDVKM. The trim removed 2 bases at V and 7 bases at J, leaving 10 bases unmatched. This receptor was obtained from a woman in her fifties or sixties with active or convalescent COVID-19. This chain connects TRBV28 to TRBJ1-3, with TRBD1 identical over 8 bases. Sample: peripheral blood. The CDR3 here is CASSLPRTGLGNTIYF. The CDR3 DNA is TGTGCCAGCAGTTTACCGCGGACAGGGCTCGGGAACACCATATATTTT. Combining the CDR3 with reference TRBV28 and TRBJ1-3 gives the whole variable domain DVKVTQSSRYLVKRTGEKVFLECVQDMDHENMFWYRQDPGLGLRLIYFSYDVKMKEKGDIPEGYSVSREKKERFSLILESASTNQTSMYLCASSLPRTGLGNTIYFGEGSWLTVV.